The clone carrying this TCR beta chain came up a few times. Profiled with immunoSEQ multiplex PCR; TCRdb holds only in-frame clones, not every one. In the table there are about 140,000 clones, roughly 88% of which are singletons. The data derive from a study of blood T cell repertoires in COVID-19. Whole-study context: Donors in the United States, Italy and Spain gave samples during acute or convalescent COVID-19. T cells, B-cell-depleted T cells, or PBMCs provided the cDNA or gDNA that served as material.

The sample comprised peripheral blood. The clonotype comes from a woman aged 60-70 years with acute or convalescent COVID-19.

Here the CDR3 DNA reads TGCGCCAGCAGCCAAGGGGGACTAGCGGGCGAGCAGTACTTC. Translating it yields CASSQGGLAGEQYF. The chain is built from TRBV4-1 and TRBJ2-7, with 12 bases identical to TRBD2. This CDR3 contains 14 residues. The germline V gene encodes CDR1 MGHRA and CDR2 YSYEKL. Trimming removed 1 base from V and 6 bases from J; junction bases left unmatched: 1.